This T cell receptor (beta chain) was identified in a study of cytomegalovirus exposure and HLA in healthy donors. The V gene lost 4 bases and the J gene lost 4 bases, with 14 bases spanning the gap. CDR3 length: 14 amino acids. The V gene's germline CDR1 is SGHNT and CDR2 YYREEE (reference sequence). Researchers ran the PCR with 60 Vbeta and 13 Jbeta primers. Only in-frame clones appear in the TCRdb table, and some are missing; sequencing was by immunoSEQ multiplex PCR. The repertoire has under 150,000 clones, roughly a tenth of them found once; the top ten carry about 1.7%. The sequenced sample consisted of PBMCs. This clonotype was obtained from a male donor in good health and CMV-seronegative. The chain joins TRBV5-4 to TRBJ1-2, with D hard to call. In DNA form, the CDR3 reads TGTGCCAGCAGCCCCGTAGAAGGGAGCTATGGCTACACCTTC. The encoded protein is CASSPVEGSYGYTF. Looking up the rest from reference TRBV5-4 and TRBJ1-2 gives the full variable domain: ETGVTQSPTHLIKTRGQQVTLRCSSQSGHNTVSWYQQALGQGPQFIFQYYREEENGRGNFPPRFSGLQFPNYSSELNVNALELDDSALYLCASSPVEGSYGYTFGSGTRLTVV.